This entry features one TCR beta chain sequence. This clone's antigen is unknown. A much bigger clone sits one base away, suggesting this may be a read error. V ends up 2 bases short and J 0 bases short, with an unmatched junction base count of 7. The CDR3, from cysteine to phenylalanine, totals 16 residues. CDR3 DNA is the only sequence kept; it has 48 bases, read in frame from the first base. The germline V gene (reference sequence) gives CDR1 as DFQATT and CDR2 as SNEGSKA. The sample is drawn from a study of tumor and adjacent non-tumor tissue in lung cancer (dated by TCRdb to 2017 to 2018). With respect to the entire study: Patients with adenocarcinoma (12), squamous cell carcinoma (2) and small cell lung cancer (1) were included in the cohort. In total, sequencing yielded 95 million to 150 million productive TCRbeta reads, which works out to an average of approximately 4.1 million reads per sample. The approximately 15 patients were aged about 31 to 85 years, included about 10 men and 5 women, and had TNM stage I to III disease. Using bulk TCRbeta repertoires from 15 lung cancer patients, the study set lung tumor tissue side by side with matched distant non-tumor lung tissue. Fewer than 35 paired specimens, one tumor and one normal lung sample per patient, were profiled by TCRbeta CDR3 sequencing.

Bulk unsorted tissue served as the source for RNA extraction, and RNA quality was assessed using a NanoDrop ND-1000 and an Agilent 2100. The donors were newly diagnosed lung cancer patients admitted for thoracic surgery in China from August to November 2014 who had not received prior chemotherapy. Patients who had received previous radiotherapy or chemotherapy, or who had another concurrent cancer, were excluded from the study. Pieces of surgical tissue measuring about 1-2.2 cm3 were kept in RNAlater solution and stored at -80 degrees C until use. On the study overall, not on this receptor specifically: Tumor tissue showed significantly greater TCR diversity (inverse Simpson) than normal lung tissue (approximately 400 vs 170, P = 0.0075, Mann-Whitney U test). The sequencing platform is not named in the methods, and unique molecular identifiers are not mentioned. Younger patients had significantly higher TCR diversity, and higher tumor TCR diversity was associated with shorter overall and disease-free survival. Peripheral blood was not sequenced, so blood TCRbeta repertoires in these lung cancer patients were not examined. In normal lung, the top 100 clones accounted for a significantly larger cumulative share of the repertoire than in tumor tissue. Only 15 or so patients were included in the cohort, and the need for larger samples and more detailed clinical data was noted by the authors.

Library preparation was by multiplex PCR. Data came from an Illumina HiSeq 2500. TCRbeta libraries were built by three rounds of nested PCR using primers (Table S4), following protocols modified from ARM-PCR. Before sequencing, PCR products of 200-500 bp were excised from the gel and purified with the QIAquick gel extraction kit. The original methods were these. Trimmomatic was used to clean the reads, FLASH was used to merge the reads into complete CDR3 sequences, and MiTCR was used to assign the reads to V(D)J germline segments. VDJtools was used to compute clonal diversity as the inverse Simpson's index. A read counted as productive if the sequence was in-frame and lacked a premature stop codon. TCRdb reprocessed the public reads (quality trimming at Q25 with fastp, clone calling with MiXCR) and kept in-frame beta chains. Every distinct CDR3 protein forms one entry, paired with its most common genes and DNA. The V and J calls reflect TCRdb's pipeline rather than the authors' work. A total of 120,000 or so distinct CDR3 sequences appear in this sample, 84% of them only once. The biggest ten clones account for 22% of the sample.

What was sequenced was lung tumor tissue. The rearranged segments are TRBV20-1 and TRBJ2-7; 10 of the junction bases match TRBD2. The TCR was taken from a man aged 70-80 years with non-small cell lung cancer. The CDR3 protein: CSARNSSGGISYEQYF. The nucleotides are TGCAGTGCTAGAAATAGTAGCGGGGGGATCTCCTACGAGCAGTACTTC.